Following are 25 T cell receptor beta chains from one sample sequenced in a study of cytomegalovirus exposure and HLA in healthy donors. The PCR made use of 60 Vbeta and 13 Jbeta primers. Here immunoSEQ multiplex PCR was the method, and the copy in TCRdb shows in-frame clones only, minus some. This sample carries about 190,000 clones, roughly 82% of them seen once, and the ten largest clones take about 2.6%. The specimen was PBMCs. Source of these receptors: a woman in her 50s in good health and CMV-seropositive.

This rearrangement joins TRBV19 to TRBJ1-1, with TRBD1 matching over 7 bases. Germline CDR1 is LNHDA and CDR2 is SQIVND (reference sequence). Trimming at V came to 5 bases and at J to 8 bases, leaving 5 bases not matched to a gene. This CDR3 is built from 12 residues. The CDR3 DNA is TGTGCCAGTAGTGGGACAGAGAAAGAAGCTTTCTTT. Translating gives CASSGTEKEAFF.

The chain employs TRBV5-1 and TRBJ1-4; D call uncertain. The V and J ends lost 3 bases and 8 bases respectively, with 14 bases between them. The CDR3 covers 14 residues. Germline V gives CDR1 SGHRS, CDR2 YFSETQ. DNA for the CDR3: TGCGCCAGCAGCTCCCGGGGAGGGAACGAAAAACTGTTTTTT. Residues: CASSSRGGNEKLFF.

The chain employs TRBV6-5 and TRBJ2-7, with D maybe TRBD2 (6 bases). The CDR3 spans 13 residues. V lost 6 bases and J lost 3, with 12 bases in between. The germline V gene has CDR1 MNHEY and CDR2 SVGAGI. The CDR3 spells CASRGLGLYEQYF. As DNA, the CDR3 is TGTGCCAGCAGGGGACTGGGGCTCTACGAGCAGTACTTC.

This chain joins TRBV5-6 and TRBJ2-7; D unresolved. Trimming removed 0 bases from V and 4 bases from J, with 11 bases in between. Looked up from germline, CDR1 is SGHDT and CDR2 is YYEEEE. The CDR3 length is 14 residues. The CDR3 region has the DNA TGTGCCAGCAGCTTGGGCAACCCTAATTACGAGCAGTACTTC. Its protein is CASSLGNPNYEQYF.

The table lists this clone with a few counts. The chain has TRBV2 and TRBJ2-3, with D hard to call. Germline V CDR1 and CDR2: SNHLY, FYNNEI. This CDR3 contains 13 residues. V lost 1 base to trimming and J lost 6 bases, with 8 bases between them. The CDR3 sequence is CASSEGDGDTQYF. The CDR3 region has the DNA TGTGCCAGCAGTGAAGGTGATGGCGATACGCAGTATTTT.

The V gene is TRBV5-1, the J gene TRBJ1-4; 9 nucleotides match TRBD1. This CDR3 is 19 amino acids long. J gave up 0 bases and V 0 bases, and 9 bases lay outside the gene matches. Germline V gene data show CDR1 as SGHRS and CDR2 as YFSETQ. The CDR3 region has the DNA TGCGCCAGCAGCTTGGGCCCGGGACAGGGAACTGCAACTAATGAAAAACTGTTTTTT. Its protein is CASSLGPGQGTATNEKLFF.

V and J are TRBV30 and TRBJ1-1; 7 bases agree with TRBD1. Germline-derived CDR1 and CDR2 are GTSNPN and SVGIG (reference sequence). The CDR3 length is 12 residues. Trimming cost V 4 bases and J 4 bases; bases outside gene matches: 3. The CDR3 is CAWTGGTTEAFF. The CDR3 nucleotides are TGTGCCTGGACAGGGGGAACCACTGAAGCTTTCTTT.

The V and J genes are TRBV7-9 and TRBJ1-2, with TRBD1 matching over 10 bases. CDR3 size: 15 residues. Losses at the gene ends were 1 base for V and 12 bases for J; bases not matched to a gene: 11. Germline-derived CDR1 and CDR2 are SEHNR and FQNEAQ (reference sequence). The CDR3, as DNA: TGTGCCAGCAGCTTAGGCCTGACAGGGGGCAAGGGCCACACCTTC. It is translated as CASSLGLTGGKGHTF.

V gene TRBV28 combines with J gene TRBJ2-3; 14 bases line up with TRBD2. Trimming at V came to 3 bases and at J to 0 bases, leaving 8 bases not matched to a gene. The CDR3 loop spans 19 amino acids. Germline CDR1 MDHEN, CDR2 SYDVKM. The CDR3 nucleotides are TGTGCCAGCAGTTTTCCCCCTCGACTAGCGGGGGGGAGCACAGATACGCAGTATTTT. It codes for CASSFPPRLAGGSTDTQYF.

This sequence joins TRBV7-9 and TRBJ2-2, with D maybe TRBD2 (5 bases). Germline CDR1 SEHNR, CDR2 FQNEAQ (reference sequence). Trimming took 4 bases from V and 3 from J, leaving 15 bases between them. The CDR3 contains 16 residues. In DNA, the CDR3 is TGTGCCAGCAGCTCATATCTTACGGAGGACACCGGGGAGCTGTTTTTT. This codes for CASSSYLTEDTGELFF.

This chain uses TRBV13 with TRBJ1-3, with 10 bases lining up with TRBD1. Looked up from germline, CDR1 is PRHDT and CDR2 is FYEKMQ (reference sequence). The CDR3 contains 16 residues. V lost 4 bases to trimming and J lost 4 bases; unmatched junction nucleotides: 7. The CDR3 nucleotides are TGTGCCAGCAGCTCCGGGACAGGGGTAGGAGGAAACACCATATATTTT. This encodes CASSSGTGVGGNTIYF.

The rearrangement uses TRBV5-1 and TRBJ2-2; D is unresolved. There are 13 residues in the CDR3. CDR1 and CDR2 (germline): SGHRS, YFSETQ. Deletions cut 0 bases from V and 7 bases from J, with 7 bases between. The CDR3 spells CASSLDSSGELFF. DNA of the CDR3: TGCGCCAGCAGCTTGGACAGTAGCGGGGAGCTGTTTTTT.

This rearrangement joins TRBV7-3 to TRBJ1-2, with TRBD1 as a possible D gene (6 bases). The CDR3 loop spans 13 amino acids. CDR1 SGHTA and CDR2 FQGTGA come from the germline V gene. V dropped 6 bases and J dropped 5 bases, with 13 bases sitting between them. CDR3 DNA: TGTGCCAGCAGTAATCAGGACAGATATGGCTACACCTTC. Protein: CASSNQDRYGYTF.

The genes are TRBV20-1 and TRBJ2-7; no clear D. V lost 4 bases and J lost 3, with 7 bases in between. Germline lookup yields CDR1 DFQATT and CDR2 SNEGSKA (reference sequence). The CDR3 length is 11 residues. This CDR3 is CSATIYYEQYF. CDR3 nucleotides: TGCAGTGCTACTATTTACTACGAGCAGTACTTC.

This chain uses TRBV9 with TRBJ2-7; 7 nucleotides align to TRBD1. CDR3 length equals 15 residues. Germline CDR1 is SGDLS and CDR2 is YYNGEE. V shed 0 bases, J shed 7 bases, and the junction held 10 bases outside the gene matches. The CDR3 loop is CASSVEGTVGREQYF. CDR3 in DNA: TGTGCCAGCAGCGTAGAGGGGACAGTGGGTCGGGAGCAGTACTTC.

This chain links TRBV5-1 with TRBJ2-1, with D perhaps TRBD2 (5 bases). This CDR3 spans 15 amino acids. The V end was cut by 3 bases, the J end by 2 bases, with 12 bases between. Germline values: CDR1 SGHRS, CDR2 YFSETQ. CDR3 nucleotide sequence: TGCGCCAGCAGCTATTTAGCGAGCCCCTACAATGAGCAGTTCTTC. This gives the protein CASSYLASPYNEQFF.

The rearrangement links TRBV6-6 to TRBJ1-2; tentative D call: TRBD1 (5 bases). Germline lookup yields CDR1 MNHNY and CDR2 SVGAGI (reference sequence). CDR3 length: 15 residues. The germline V and J ends were trimmed by 0 bases and 2 bases, with 10 bases remaining between them. The CDR3 region is CASSYSFQGNYGYTF. As DNA, the CDR3 is TGTGCCAGCAGTTACTCGTTCCAGGGAAACTATGGCTACACCTTC.

This clone has a single count. The V and J genes are TRBV5-1 and TRBJ1-5; D not certain. Germline CDR1 is SGHRS and CDR2 is YFSETQ. The CDR3 totals 13 residues. V was trimmed by 0 bases and J by 2 bases, leaving 3 bases between them. CDR3 in DNA: TGCGCCAGCAGCTTGGCCGGCAATCAGCCCCAGCATTTT. This gives the protein CASSLAGNQPQHF.

This clone was detected once. V usage is TRBV5-1 and J usage is TRBJ2-5, with TRBD1 as a possible D gene (6 bases). CDR1 SGHRS and CDR2 YFSETQ come from the germline V gene. This CDR3 has 16 residues. V lost 4 bases, J lost 2 bases, and 18 bases lay in between. The DNA of the CDR3 is TGCGCCAGCAGCACCCCTCAGGGGATTGGGCAAGAGACCCAGTACTTC. Its translation: CASSTPQGIGQETQYF.

The rearrangement uses TRBV4-3 and TRBJ2-6; 8 bases fit TRBD2. In germline, CDR1 is LGHNA, CDR2 YSLEER. CDR3 length: 16 residues. V dropped 3 bases and J dropped 4; count of bases not matched to a gene: 5. The CDR3 DNA is TGCGCCAGCAGCCAGCAAGCGGGGGCAGGGGCCAACGTCCTGACTTTC. As protein: CASSQQAGAGANVLTF.

The V and J genes are TRBV9 and TRBJ1-3, with 7 bases that match TRBD1. V lost 3 bases, J lost 5 bases, and 5 bases stayed unmatched. The CDR3 is made up of 14 amino acids. CDR1 SGDLS and CDR2 YYNGEE come from the germline V gene. The CDR3, as DNA: TGTGCCAGCAGCGCCGACAGGGCTCGAAACACCATATATTTT. As protein: CASSADRARNTIYF.

The gene calls are TRBV2 and TRBJ1-4; 11 bases agree with TRBD1. Germline V gene sequence: CDR1 SNHLY, CDR2 FYNNEI. The CDR3 extends over 14 amino acids. V gave up 6 bases and J gave up 7 bases; unmatched junction bases: 4. Here the CDR3 reads CASRMDRGREKLFF. For the CDR3, the DNA is TGTGCCAGCAGGATGGACAGGGGGCGTGAAAAACTGTTTTTT. Variable domain in full (rest from reference TRBV2 and TRBJ1-4): EPEVTQTPSHQVTQMGQEVILRCVPISNHLYFYWYRQILGQKVEFLVSFYNNEISEKSEIFDDQFSVERPDGSNFTLKIRSTKLEDSAMYFCASRMDRGREKLFFGSGTQLSVL.

DNA of the CDR3: TGTGCCAGTAGTACAACAGGGGGCGGCGGGGAGCTGTTTTTT. It encodes CASSTTGGGGELFF. The chain joins TRBV19 to TRBJ2-2, with 9 bases identical to TRBD1. V was clipped by 4 bases and J by 7 bases; unmatched bases: 4. This CDR3 is 14 amino acids long. From germline, CDR1 is LNHDA and CDR2 SQIVND (reference sequence).

This clone was counted between two and nine times. The rearrangement joins TRBV5-1 to TRBJ2-3; 7 bases map to TRBD1. Germline assignment: CDR1 SGHRS and CDR2 YFSETQ. The CDR3 has 14 residues. Germline trimming cut 2 bases from V and 2 bases from J; bases unmatched to any gene: 2. The CDR3 DNA follows: TGCGCCAGCAGCTTTGGGACAGACACAGATACGCAGTATTTT. This gives the protein CASSFGTDTDTQYF.

The chain recombines TRBV2 with TRBJ1-6; 7 positions agree with TRBD1. Trimming cost V 4 bases and J 9 bases; bases outside gene matches: 6. The CDR3 is made up of 14 amino acids. CDR1 SNHLY and CDR2 FYNNEI come from the germline V gene. The CDR3 region has the DNA TGTGCCAGCAGTGGTGGACAGGACCCTTCACCCCTCCACTTT. Protein product: CASSGGQDPSPLHF.